The clone carrying this T cell receptor beta chain turned up a few times. TCRdb keeps only in-frame clones here, not all; method: immunoSEQ multiplex PCR. The sample lists 500,000 or so clones; roughly 89% were seen once. The treatment is: roughly 20 received Ad26.COV2.S at low or high dose, single or two shots; roughly five received placebo; per-sample allocation not given. The study sampled participants on day 63 after the first vaccine or placebo injection. Germline CDR1 SGHAT, CDR2 FQDESV (reference sequence). The CDR3 extends over 15 amino acids. Trimming took 5 bases from V and 3 from J; bases not matched to a gene: 9. The sample originates from a study of Ad26.COV2.S vaccination and SARS-CoV-2 variants.

This TCR came from a person between 18 and 65 years old who received the Ad26.COV2.S COVID-19 vaccine or a placebo. The chain joins TRBV11-1 to TRBJ2-7; 8 bases line up with TRBD2. Sequenced material: peripheral blood, taken in a trial of Ad26.COV2.S vaccine versus placebo. This CDR3 reads CASSLPGAGDYEQYV. Here the CDR3 DNA reads TGTGCCAGCAGCCTCCCCGGAGCGGGGGACTACGAGCAGTACGTC.